Listed below are T cell receptor beta chains from one sample, sequenced in a study of spatial heterogeneity in lung cancer. TCRdb re-called the 5' RACE reads through MiXCR, storing one row per CDR3 protein. The table has some 97,000 distinct CDR3 sequences, 4.4% seen once. The sequencing used lung tumor tissue, collected at surgery. The receptors shown here come from a male donor with early-stage non-small cell lung cancer. CDR3s include the opening cysteine and the closing phenylalanine or tryptophan. Fields, in order: V gene, D gene, J gene, CDR3 length, clone size, CDR3 DNA, CDR3 protein. D genes are given only for firm matches. Clone sizes are given selectively: once, few, many, or a class where the clone is expanded.

>TRBV7-3|-|TRBJ1-1|14|few
TGTGCCAGCAGCTTAATGGGATTGACCACTGAAGCTTTCTTT
CASSLMGLTTEAFF
>TRBV3-1|-|TRBJ1-4|16|many
TGTGCCAGCAGCCAAGATATCCCAACAGGCCGTGAAAAACTGTTTTTT
CASSQDIPTGREKLFF
>TRBV7-9|TRBD2|TRBJ2-1|17|many
TGTGCCAGCAGCTCCTCCGGGACTAGCGGGGTGAGGGGTGAGCAGTTCTTC
CASSSSGTSGVRGEQFF
>TRBV7-9|-|TRBJ2-3|14|many
TGTGCCAGCAGCCAAAGGATCTGGGGGGATACGCAGTATTTT
CASSQRIWGDTQYF
>TRBV18|TRBD1|TRBJ2-7|13|-
TGTGCCAGCTCACCCGGGACAGATATGGGGCAGTACTTC
CASSPGTDMGQYF
>TRBV28|-|TRBJ2-2|13|many
TGTGCCAGCAGTTTTGGATTTCCCGGGGAGCTGTTTTTT
CASSFGFPGELFF
>TRBV7-8|TRBD2|TRBJ2-3|16|many
TGTGCCAGCAGCTTAGAGACTAGCGGGAGTATAGATACGCAGTATTTT
CASSLETSGSIDTQYF
>TRBV9|TRBD1|TRBJ1-3|15|many
TGTGCCAGCAGCGCCGTCGTGACAGGGACGGACACCATATATTTT
CASSAVVTGTDTIYF
>TRBV2|-|TRBJ1-5|15|many
TGTGCCAGCACCACGGGGATTATTGGCAATCAGCCCCAGCATTTT
CASTTGIIGNQPQHF
>TRBV5-1|-|TRBJ1-1|16|many
TGCGCCAGCAGCTTGGGCGTTGGCAGTATGAACACTGAAGCTTTCTTT
CASSLGVGSMNTEAFF
>TRBV27|-|TRBJ2-3|15|few
TGTGCCAGCAGTTTTAGGTCGGGACCCACAGATACGCAGTATTTT
CASSFRSGPTDTQYF
>TRBV11-2|-|TRBJ1-2|14|-
TGTGCCAGCAGCCCTTCAACAAGGGGAGCTGGCTACACCTTC
CASSPSTRGAGYTF
>TRBV7-2|TRBD1|TRBJ2-7|15|many
TGTGCCAGCAGCTTAGGACAGGGATTATCCTACGAGCAGTACTTC
CASSLGQGLSYEQYF
>TRBV5-1|-|TRBJ2-5|14|few
TGCGCCAGCAGCTGGAACACGGCTCAAGAGACCCAGTACTTC
CASSWNTAQETQYF
>TRBV12-3/TRBV12-4|-|TRBJ1-1|15|many
TGTGCCAGCAGCGTTAACAGGGTGGGAGGTGGGTGGGCTTTCTTT
CASSVNRVGGGWAFF
>TRBV5-1|-|TRBJ2-1|14|few
TGCGCCAGCAGCTTGAGGGGCGCTCCCGACTGGGGTTTCTTC
CASSLRGAPDWGFF
>TRBV7-9|-|TRBJ1-1|16|many
TGTGCCAGCAGCTTAGCGCGGACCTGGGGAGCGACTGAAGCTTTCTTT
CASSLARTWGATEAFF
>TRBV6-5|-|TRBJ1-5|16|many
TGTGCCAGCAGCCCCCTGGGGACGGAGAGCAATCAGCCCCAGCATTTT
CASSPLGTESNQPQHF
>TRBV20-1|-|TRBJ1-1|16|many
TGCAGTGCTAGTCCCTTCGGGGGCCAGGGGAAGACTGAAGCTTTCTTT
CSASPFGGQGKTEAFF
>TRBV28|TRBD1|TRBJ2-2|13|-
TGTGCCAGCAGTCATACAGGGGCCGGGGAGCTGTTTTTT
CASSHTGAGELFF
>TRBV12-5|TRBD1|TRBJ1-4|16|many
TGTGCTAGTGGTTTGTTTTCTGGACAGGGAGGTGAAAAACTGTTTTTT
CASGLFSGQGGEKLFF
>TRBV25-1|-|TRBJ1-5|14|many
TGTGCCAGCAAGGGGGGGGGTAGCAATCAGCCCCAGCATTTT
CASKGGGSNQPQHF
>TRBV5-1|-|TRBJ2-3|13|many
TGCGCCAGCAGGTCCGAATTCACAGATACGCAGTATTTT
CASRSEFTDTQYF
>TRBV18|-|TRBJ2-5|14|many
TGTGCCAGCTCACCTTCGGCCTCCCAAGAGACCCAGTACTTC
CASSPSASQETQYF
>TRBV3-1|-|TRBJ2-1|16|-
TGTGCCAGCAGTTCGAGTCCAGAGAGCTCCTACAATGAGCAGTTCTTC
CASSSSPESSYNEQFF
>TRBV7-9|-|TRBJ2-7|17|few
TGTGCCAGCAGCCCCCGACTGGTAGGGAGCCCCTCCTACGAGCAGTACTTC
CASSPRLVGSPSYEQYF
>TRBV28|-|TRBJ2-3|15|many
TGTGCCAGCAGGACCCCGGGCGAATTCACAGATACGCAGTATTTT
CASRTPGEFTDTQYF
>TRBV28|-|TRBJ1-1|13|many
TGTGCCAGCAGAATCCCGGCCAGCCTTGAAGCTTTCTTT
CASRIPASLEAFF
>TRBV3-1|-|TRBJ2-5|11|many
TGTGCCAGCAGTTTCAAAGAGACCCAGTACTTC
CASSFKETQYF
>TRBV10-3|TRBD1|TRBJ1-4|13|-
TGTGCCATCAGTGAGGACAGGGGTGAAAAACTGTTTTTT
CAISEDRGEKLFF
>TRBV2|-|TRBJ2-3|14|many
TGTGCCAGCAGTGGAATTAGCGGCACAGATACGCAGTATTTT
CASSGISGTDTQYF
>TRBV20-1|-|TRBJ2-5|12|few
TGCAGTGCCACCCGTCCCCCGGAGACCCAGTACTTC
CSATRPPETQYF
>TRBV23-1|TRBD1|TRBJ2-7|12|many
TGCGCCAGCGGGGGACAGAACTACGAGCAGTACTTC
CASGGQNYEQYF
>TRBV28|TRBD2|TRBJ2-7|15|many
TGTGCCAGCAGTGGTGCTAGCGGGAGTCGGGCCGAGCAGTACTTC
CASSGASGSRAEQYF
>TRBV27|TRBD1|TRBJ2-7|17|many
TGTGCCAGCAGTTTCCATTCGGGACAGGGCCCTGGGTATGAGCAGTACTTC
CASSFHSGQGPGYEQYF
>TRBV28|-|TRBJ2-5|13|many
TGTGCCAGCTTTTCAGGGGTCGAAGAGACCCAGTACTTC
CASFSGVEETQYF
>TRBV5-4|TRBD2|TRBJ2-3|16|many
TGTGCCAGCAGCTTGGCTCTGGCGGGAGTTGGGGATACGCAGTATTTT
CASSLALAGVGDTQYF
>TRBV6-1|TRBD2|TRBJ2-1|15|many
TGTGCCAGTTCAACGACTAGCGGAGCCTACAATGAGCAGTTCTTC
CASSTTSGAYNEQFF
>TRBV2|-|TRBJ2-7|13|many
TGTGCCAGCAGTGAATTCGGGCCCTACGAGCAGTACTTC
CASSEFGPYEQYF
>TRBV28|-|TRBJ2-3|15|-
TGTGCCACCCGGGGTGGGTTCCCGGGCACAGATACGCAGTATTTT
CATRGGFPGTDTQYF